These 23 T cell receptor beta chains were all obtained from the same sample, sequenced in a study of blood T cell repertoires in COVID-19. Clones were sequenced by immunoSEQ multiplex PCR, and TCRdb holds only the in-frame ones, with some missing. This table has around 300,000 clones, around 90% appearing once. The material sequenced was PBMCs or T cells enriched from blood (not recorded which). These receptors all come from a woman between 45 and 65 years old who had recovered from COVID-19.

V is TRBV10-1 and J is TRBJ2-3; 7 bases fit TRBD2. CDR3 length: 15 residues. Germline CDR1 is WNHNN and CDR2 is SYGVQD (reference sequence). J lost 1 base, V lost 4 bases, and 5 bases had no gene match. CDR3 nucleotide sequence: TGCGCCAGCAGTGTTTCAGCGGGACGCACAGATACGCAGTATTTT. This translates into CASSVSAGRTDTQYF.

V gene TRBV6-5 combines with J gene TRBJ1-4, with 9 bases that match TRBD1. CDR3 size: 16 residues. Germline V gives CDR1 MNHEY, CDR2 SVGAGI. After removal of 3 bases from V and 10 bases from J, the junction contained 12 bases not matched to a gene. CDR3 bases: TGTGCCAGCAGTTATGACCGGGACAGGGTAATGAGAAAACTGTTTTTT. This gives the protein CASSYDRDRVMRKLFF.

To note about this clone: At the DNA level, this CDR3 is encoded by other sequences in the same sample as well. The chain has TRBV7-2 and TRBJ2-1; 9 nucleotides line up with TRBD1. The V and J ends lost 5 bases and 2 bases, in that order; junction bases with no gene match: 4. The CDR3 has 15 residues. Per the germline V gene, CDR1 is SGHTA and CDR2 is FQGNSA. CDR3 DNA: TGTGCCAGCAGCCCCCGACAGGGGGCCTACAATGAGCAGTTCTTC. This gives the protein CASSPRQGAYNEQFF.

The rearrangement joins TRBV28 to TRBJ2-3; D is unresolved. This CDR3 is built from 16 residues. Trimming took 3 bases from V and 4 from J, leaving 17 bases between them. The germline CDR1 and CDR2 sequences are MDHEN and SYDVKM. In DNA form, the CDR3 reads TGTGCCAGCAGTTTTACACCAACCTCCAAAGCAGATACGCAGTATTTT. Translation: CASSFTPTSKADTQYF.

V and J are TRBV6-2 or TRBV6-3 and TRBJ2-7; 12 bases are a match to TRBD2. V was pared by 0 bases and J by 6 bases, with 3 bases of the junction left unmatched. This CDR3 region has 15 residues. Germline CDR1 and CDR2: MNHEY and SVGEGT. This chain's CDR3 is CASSYSTSGRSEQYF. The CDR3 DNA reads TGTGCCAGCAGTTACTCGACTAGCGGGAGAAGCGAGCAGTACTTC.

The CDR3: CSVESRVNTEAFF. CDR3 DNA sequence: TGCAGCGTTGAGAGCAGGGTGAACACTGAAGCTTTCTTT. The chain couples TRBV29-1 to TRBJ1-1, with D maybe TRBD1 (5 bases). Per germline, CDR1 SQVTM and CDR2 ANQGSEA. Trimming pared 3 bases from V and 0 bases from J, leaving 8 bases between. This CDR3 region has 13 residues.

The CDR3 loop is CASSLPSGRQTRYEQYF. The CDR3 region has the DNA TGTGCCAGCAGTTTACCTAGCGGGAGACAAACCAGATACGAGCAGTACTTC. The chain couples TRBV28 to TRBJ2-7; 10 nucleotides match TRBD2. Trimming removed 2 bases from V and 4 bases from J; junction bases left unmatched: 11. The CDR3 is 17 amino acids. The germline CDR1 and CDR2 sequences are MDHEN and SYDVKM.

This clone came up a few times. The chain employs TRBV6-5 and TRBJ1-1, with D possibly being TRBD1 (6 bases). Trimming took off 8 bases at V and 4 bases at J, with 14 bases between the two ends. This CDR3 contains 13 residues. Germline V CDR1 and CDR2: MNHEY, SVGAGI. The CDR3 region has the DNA TGTGCCAGCGCTGAACAGGGCGCCACTGAAGCTTTCTTT. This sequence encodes CASAEQGATEAFF.

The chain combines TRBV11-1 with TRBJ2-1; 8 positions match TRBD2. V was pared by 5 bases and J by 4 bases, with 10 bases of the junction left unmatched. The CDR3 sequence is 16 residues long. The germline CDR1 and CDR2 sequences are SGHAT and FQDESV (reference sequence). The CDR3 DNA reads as TGTGCCAGCAGCCCAAAGGTAGCGGGAAGGTACAATGAGCAGTTCTTC. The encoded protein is CASSPKVAGRYNEQFF.

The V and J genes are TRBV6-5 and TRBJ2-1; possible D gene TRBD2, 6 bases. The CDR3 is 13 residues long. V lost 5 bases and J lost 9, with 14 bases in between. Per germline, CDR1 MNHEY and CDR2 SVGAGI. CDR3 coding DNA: TGTGCCAGCAGTCGGACTGCGGAGGGTGAGCAGTTCTTC. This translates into CASSRTAEGEQFF.

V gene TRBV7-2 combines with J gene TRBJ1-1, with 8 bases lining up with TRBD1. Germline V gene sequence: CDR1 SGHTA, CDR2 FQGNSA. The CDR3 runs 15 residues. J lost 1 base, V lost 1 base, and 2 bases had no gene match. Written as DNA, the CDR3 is TGTGCCAGCAGCTTAGTTACAGGGGGGAACACTGAAGCTTTCTTT. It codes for CASSLVTGGNTEAFF.

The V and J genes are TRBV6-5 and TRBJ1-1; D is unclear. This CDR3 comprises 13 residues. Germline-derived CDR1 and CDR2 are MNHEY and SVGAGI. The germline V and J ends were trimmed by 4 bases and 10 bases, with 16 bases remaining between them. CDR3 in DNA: TGTGCCAGCAGTTGGGAGGACCGGCGGGCAGCTTTCTTT. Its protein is CASSWEDRRAAFF.

The CDR3 nucleotides are TGTGCCAGCAGCACATCGGACTTCAGGGGTTCACCCCTCCACTTT. Translation gives CASSTSDFRGSPLHF. V and J are TRBV7-2 and TRBJ1-6, with a tentative D call TRBD1 (6 bases). Trimming pared 5 bases from V and 9 bases from J, leaving 17 bases between. This CDR3 comprises 15 residues. From germline, CDR1 is SGHTA and CDR2 FQGNSA.

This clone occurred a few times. The CDR3 region is CASSLSGRRAGTDTQYF. The CDR3, as DNA: TGTGCCAGCAGTTTATCAGGGCGGAGGGCTGGCACAGATACGCAGTATTTT. V gene TRBV27 combines with J gene TRBJ2-3, with D tentatively TRBD2 (6 bases). The CDR3 extends over 17 amino acids. Germline CDR1 and CDR2: MNHEY and SMNVEV (reference sequence). V was shortened by 0 bases and J by 1 base, with 14 bases between the two germline ends.

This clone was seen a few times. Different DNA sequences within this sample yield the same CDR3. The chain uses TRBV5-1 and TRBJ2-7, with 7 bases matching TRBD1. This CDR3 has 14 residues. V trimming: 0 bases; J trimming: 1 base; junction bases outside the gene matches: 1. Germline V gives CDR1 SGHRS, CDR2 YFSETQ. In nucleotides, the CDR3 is TGCGCCAGCAGCTTGGACAGGGGATCCTACGAGCAGTACTTC. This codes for CASSLDRGSYEQYF. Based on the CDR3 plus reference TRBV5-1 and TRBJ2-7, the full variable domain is KAGVTQTPRYLIKTRGQQVTLSCSPISGHRSVSWYQQTPGQGLQFLFEYFSETQRNKGNFPGRFSGRQFSNSRSEMNVSTLELGDSALYLCASSLDRGSYEQYFGPGTRLTVT.

The CDR3 DNA sequence: TGTGCCAGCAGCTTAGACAGAACACCTCTCAACGAGCAGTACTTC. Its translation is CASSLDRTPLNEQYF. This sequence joins TRBV7-2 and TRBJ2-7; D is ambiguous. The CDR3 loop spans 15 amino acids. Trimming shortened V by 1 base and J by 5 bases, and 15 bases separated the two germline ends. Looked up from germline, CDR1 is SGHTA and CDR2 is FQGNSA. Supplemented by reference TRBV7-2 and TRBJ2-7, the full variable domain reads GAGVSQSPSNKVTEKGKDVELRCDPISGHTALYWYRQSLGQGLEFLIYFQGNSAPDKSGLPSDRFSAERTGGSVSTLTIQRTQQEDSAVYLCASSLDRTPLNEQYFGPGTRLTVT.

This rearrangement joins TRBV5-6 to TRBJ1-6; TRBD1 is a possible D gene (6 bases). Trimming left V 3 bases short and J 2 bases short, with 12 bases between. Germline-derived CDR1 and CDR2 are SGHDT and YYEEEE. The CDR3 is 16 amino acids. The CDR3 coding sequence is TGTGCCAGCAGCTCGGACAGAGGAGCCTATAATTCACCCCTCCACTTT. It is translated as CASSSDRGAYNSPLHF.

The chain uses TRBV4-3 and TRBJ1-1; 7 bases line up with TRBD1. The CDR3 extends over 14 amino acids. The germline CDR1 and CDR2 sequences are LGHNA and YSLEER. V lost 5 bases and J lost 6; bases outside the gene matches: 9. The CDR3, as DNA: TGCGCCAGCAGCAAGGAGGGGGCGGTCCCTGAAGCTTTCTTT. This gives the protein CASSKEGAVPEAFF.

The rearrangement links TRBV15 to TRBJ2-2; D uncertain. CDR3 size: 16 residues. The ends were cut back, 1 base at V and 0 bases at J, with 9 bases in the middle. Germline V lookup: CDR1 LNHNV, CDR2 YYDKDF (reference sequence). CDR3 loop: CATSRGSAANTGELFF. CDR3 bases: TGTGCCACCAGCAGAGGAAGCGCGGCGAACACCGGGGAGCTGTTTTTT.

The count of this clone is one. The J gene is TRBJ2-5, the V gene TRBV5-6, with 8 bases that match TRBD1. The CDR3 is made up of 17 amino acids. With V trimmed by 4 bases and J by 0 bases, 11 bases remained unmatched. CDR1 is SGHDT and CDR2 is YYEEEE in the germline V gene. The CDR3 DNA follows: TGTGCCAGCAGCCATACTCGGACAGGGACGTACCAAGAGACCCAGTACTTC. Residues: CASSHTRTGTYQETQYF. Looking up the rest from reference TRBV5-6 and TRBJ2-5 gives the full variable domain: DAGVTQSPTHLIKTRGQQVTLRCSPKSGHDTVSWYQQALGQGPQFIFQYYEEEERQRGNFPDRFSGHQFPNYSSELNVNALLLGDSALYLCASSHTRTGTYQETQYFGPGTRLLVL.

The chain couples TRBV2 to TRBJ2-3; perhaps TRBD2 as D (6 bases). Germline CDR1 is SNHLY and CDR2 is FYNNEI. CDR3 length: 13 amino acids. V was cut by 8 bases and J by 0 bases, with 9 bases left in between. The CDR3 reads CASVRESTDTQYF. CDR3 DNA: TGTGCCAGCGTCCGGGAGAGCACAGATACGCAGTATTTT. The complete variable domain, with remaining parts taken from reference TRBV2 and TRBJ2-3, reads EPEVTQTPSHQVTQMGQEVILRCVPISNHLYFYWYRQILGQKVEFLVSFYNNEISEKSEIFDDQFSVERPDGSNFTLKIRSTKLEDSAMYFCASVRESTDTQYFGPGTRLTVL.

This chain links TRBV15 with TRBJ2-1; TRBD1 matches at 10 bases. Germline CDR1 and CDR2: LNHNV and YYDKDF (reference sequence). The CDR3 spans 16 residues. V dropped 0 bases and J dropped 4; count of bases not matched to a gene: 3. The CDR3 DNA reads TGTGCCACCAGCAGAGATCGGGGACAGGGGTACAATGAGCAGTTCTTC. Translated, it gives CATSRDRGQGYNEQFF.

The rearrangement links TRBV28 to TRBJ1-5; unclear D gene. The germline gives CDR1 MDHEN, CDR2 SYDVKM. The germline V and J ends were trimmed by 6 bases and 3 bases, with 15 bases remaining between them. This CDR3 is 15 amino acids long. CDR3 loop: CASSRTDGYNQPQHF. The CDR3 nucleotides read TGTGCCAGCAGCCGTACAGACGGATACAATCAGCCCCAGCATTTT.